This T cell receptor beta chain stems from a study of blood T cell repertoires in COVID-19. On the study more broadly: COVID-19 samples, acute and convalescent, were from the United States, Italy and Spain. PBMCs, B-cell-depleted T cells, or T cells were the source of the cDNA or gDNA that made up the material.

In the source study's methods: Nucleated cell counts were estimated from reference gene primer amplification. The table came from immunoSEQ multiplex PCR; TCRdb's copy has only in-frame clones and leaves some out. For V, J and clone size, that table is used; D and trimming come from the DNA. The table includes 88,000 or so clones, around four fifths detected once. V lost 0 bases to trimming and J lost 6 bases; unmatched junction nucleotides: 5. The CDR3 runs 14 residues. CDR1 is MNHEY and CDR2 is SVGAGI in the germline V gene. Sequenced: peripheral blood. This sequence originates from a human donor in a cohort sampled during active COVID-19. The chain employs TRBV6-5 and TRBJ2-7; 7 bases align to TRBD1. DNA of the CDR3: TGTGCCAGCAGTTACTCTAAACAGGGGCGCGAGCAGTACTTC. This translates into CASSYSKQGREQYF.